This T cell receptor (beta chain) originates from a study of Graves' ophthalmopathy and Graves' hyperthyroidism. RNA transcripts yielded amplified TCR beta CDR3 regions. Second-round multiplex PCR followed a first-round RT-PCR using HTBI primers. MiXCR was run by TCRdb on the multiplex PCR reads, yielding one entry per CDR3 protein. Of almost 750,000 distinct CDR3 sequences listed, roughly 40% are singletons. The material sequenced was peripheral blood. This receptor was obtained from an adult man with Graves' ophthalmopathy.

CDR3 coding DNA: TGTGCCAGCAGCTTGCAGGGCGGCACCGGGGAGCTGTTTTTT. This codes for CASSLQGGTGELFF. V usage is TRBV5-4 and J usage is TRBJ2-2; D might be TRBD1 (5 bases). This CDR3 spans 14 amino acids. Germline CDR1 and CDR2: SGHNT and YYREEE (reference sequence). Between the trimmed V and J ends, which lost 1 base and 4 bases, there was a span of 8 bases.